Listed below are T cell receptor beta chains from one sample, sequenced in a study of blood T cell repertoires in COVID-19. Some clones are missing from TCRdb's copy, which holds only in-frame ones; the method was immunoSEQ multiplex PCR. The sample yields under 350,000 clones, over 75% seen once. Sequencing was performed on peripheral blood. All receptors derive from a human donor in a cohort sampled during active COVID-19. Both conserved end residues are part of each CDR3. The D gene is left open where the match is weak. Clone size is not always given. Where it is, it says once, few, many or a class for expanded clones.

D | J | V | size | CDR3 | DNA
NA | TRBJ2-5 | TRBV5-6 | NA | CASSFQQPRETQYF | TGTGCCAGCAGCTTTCAACAACCAAGAGAGACCCAGTACTTC
NA | TRBJ2-3 | TRBV3-1/TRBV3-2 | NA | CASSRSPGGNTQYF | TGTGCCAGCAGCCGGTCACCCGGAGGCAATACGCAGTATTTT
NA | TRBJ1-2 | TRBV5-6 | NA | CASSRKTSGGYTF | TGTGCCAGCAGCCGTAAGACTTCGGGGGGCTACACCTTC
NA | TRBJ2-7 | TRBV20-1 | few | CSASWAGEQYF | TGCAGTGCTAGTTGGGCGGGGGAGCAGTACTTC
TRBD2 | TRBJ2-5 | TRBV5-1 | NA | CASARGSGSRETQYF | TGCGCCAGCGCCCGGGGTAGCGGGAGTAGAGAGACCCAGTACTTC
NA | TRBJ1-2 | TRBV27 | NA | CASSFQGPNYGYTF | TGTGCCAGCAGTTTTCAGGGCCCTAACTATGGCTACACCTTC
TRBD1 | TRBJ2-7 | TRBV11-3 | NA | CASSRTGSSYEQYF | TGTGCCAGCAGCCGGACAGGGAGCTCCTACGAGCAGTACTTC
NA | TRBJ1-3 | TRBV6-5 | NA | CASSYSQATGNTIYF | TGTGCCAGCAGTTACTCACAGGCGACTGGAAACACCATATATTTT
TRBD1 | TRBJ2-2 | TRBV2 | NA | CASSIDHAWQGDTGELFF | TGTGCCAGCAGTATCGACCATGCCTGGCAGGGGGACACCGGGGAGCTGTTTTTT
NA | TRBJ1-4 | TRBV12-3/TRBV12-4 | NA | CASTHNAEKLFF | TGTGCCAGCACCCACAACGCTGAAAAACTGTTTTTT
NA | TRBJ2-2 | TRBV3-1/TRBV3-2 | NA | CASSHYVSRELFF | TGTGCCAGCAGCCACTACGTGTCGAGGGAGCTGTTTTTT
TRBD1 | TRBJ2-1 | TRBV19 | NA | CASSIVFLPGQGRNEQFF | TGTGCCAGTAGTATAGTATTCCTGCCGGGACAGGGACGCAATGAGCAGTTCTTC
TRBD2 | TRBJ2-7 | TRBV27 | NA | CASSARGLAGGPSYEQYF | TGTGCCAGCAGCGCCCGAGGGCTAGCGGGAGGGCCATCCTACGAGCAGTACTTC
NA | TRBJ1-4 | TRBV4-1 | once | CASSQGFPNRDNEKLFF | TGCGCCAGCAGCCAAGGCTTTCCGAACAGGGATAACGAAAAACTGTTTTTT
TRBD1 | TRBJ2-1 | TRBV7-2 | NA | CASSSRSGTANYNEQFF | TGTGCCAGCAGCTCTAGATCCGGGACAGCCAACTACAATGAGCAGTTCTTC
TRBD1 | TRBJ2-2 | TRBV24-1 | NA | CATSDFGDRANTGELFF | TGTGCCACCAGTGATTTTGGTGACAGGGCGAACACCGGGGAGCTGTTTTTT
TRBD2 | TRBJ2-1 | TRBV7-6 | NA | CASSLDPRLAGGQYNEQFF | TGTGCCAGCAGCTTAGACCCTAGACTAGCGGGAGGACAGTACAATGAGCAGTTCTTC
NA | TRBJ1-4 | TRBV27 | NA | CASSLKLMNEKLFF | TGTGCCAGCAGTTTGAAGCTTATGAATGAAAAACTGTTTTTT
TRBD1 | TRBJ2-1 | TRBV15 | NA | CATSGGGPGTGVSNEQFF | TGTGCCACCAGCGGAGGGGGACCCGGGACAGGGGTTTCCAATGAGCAGTTCTTC
TRBD1 | TRBJ1-2 | TRBV27 | once | CATTGARPRTSYGYTF | TGTGCCACTACAGGGGCCCGTCCCCGGACCTCCTATGGCTACACCTTC
TRBD2 | TRBJ2-5 | TRBV11-3 | once | CASSRGGAQETQYF | TGTGCCAGCAGTCGCGGGGGGGCACAAGAGACCCAGTACTTC
TRBD1 | TRBJ2-1 | TRBV13 | NA | CASSLGTGTGVNEQFF | TGTGCCAGCAGCTTAGGTACCGGGACAGGGGTAAATGAGCAGTTCTTC
NA | TRBJ2-1 | TRBV11-2 | NA | CASTPGQWSNEQFF | TGTGCCAGCACCCCGGGACAATGGTCCAATGAGCAGTTCTTC
NA | TRBJ1-5 | TRBV6-5 | few | CASKRPGESQPQHF | TGTGCCAGCAAGCGCCCAGGGGAAAGTCAGCCCCAGCATTTT
TRBD2 | TRBJ2-1 | TRBV6-6 | many | CASSPSGEQFF | TGTGCCAGCAGTCCTAGCGGGGAGCAGTTCTTC
TRBD1 | TRBJ2-2 | TRBV3-1/TRBV3-2 | NA | CASSQGAGGFTGELFF | TGTGCCAGCAGCCAAGGGGCAGGGGGCTTCACCGGGGAGCTGTTTTTT
NA | TRBJ2-1 | TRBV5-4 | NA | CASSLASGRVNEQFF | TGTGCCAGCAGCTTGGCCTCAGGCAGGGTAAATGAGCAGTTCTTC
TRBD1 | TRBJ1-2 | TRBV4-1 | NA | CASSQETRTGDGYTF | TGCGCCAGCAGCCAAGAAACCCGGACAGGGGATGGCTACACCTTC
TRBD1 | TRBJ1-4 | TRBV5-1 | NA | CASSWGQGEGEKLFF | TGCGCCAGCAGCTGGGGACAGGGTGAGGGTGAAAAACTGTTTTTT
NA | TRBJ1-1 | TRBV5-1 | NA | CASSLAHGPNTEAFF | TGCGCCAGCAGCTTGGCCCATGGCCCCAACACTGAAGCTTTCTTT
TRBD1 | TRBJ1-1 | TRBV5-4 | NA | CASSLGGANTEAFF | TGTGCCAGCAGCCTAGGGGGCGCGAACACTGAAGCTTTCTTT
NA | TRBJ2-1 | TRBV12-3/TRBV12-4 | NA | CASSFTVDNEQFF | TGTGCCAGCAGTTTCACTGTGGACAATGAGCAGTTCTTC
TRBD2 | TRBJ2-5 | TRBV5-1 | NA | CASSTGLAQETQYF | TGCGCCAGCAGCACAGGACTAGCCCAAGAGACCCAGTACTTC
TRBD2 | TRBJ2-1 | TRBV27 | once | CASSSRLAGHVEQFF | TGTGCCAGCAGTTCTCGACTAGCGGGACACGTTGAGCAGTTCTTC
NA | TRBJ2-6 | TRBV11-2 | NA | CASSLMGASGANVLTF | TGTGCCAGCAGCTTAATGGGGGCCTCTGGGGCCAACGTCCTGACTTTC
NA | TRBJ1-3 | TRBV11-3 | NA | CASSLSSGNTIYF | TGTGCCAGCAGCTTGAGCTCTGGAAACACCATATATTTT
TRBD2 | TRBJ2-7 | TRBV28 | NA | CACTAGGSYEQYF | TGTGCCTGTACGGCGGGAGGGTCCTACGAGCAGTACTTC
NA | TRBJ2-2 | TRBV5-1 | NA | CASSLVPYSNTGELFF | TGCGCCAGCAGCTTGGTACCTTACTCGAACACCGGGGAGCTGTTTTTT
TRBD2 | TRBJ2-3 | TRBV4-3 | few | CASSGLAGTDTQYF | TGCGCCTCGAGTGGGCTAGCGGGCACAGATACGCAGTATTTT
NA | TRBJ1-5 | TRBV5-4 | NA | CASSFGGANQPQHF | TGTGCCAGCAGCTTTGGGGGGGCCAATCAGCCCCAGCATTTT
NA | TRBJ1-6 | TRBV6-6 | NA | CASRADDRSNSPLHF | TGTGCCAGCAGAGCTGACGACAGGTCAAATTCACCCCTCCACTTT
NA | TRBJ2-5 | TRBV7-2 | few | CASSLGTGETQYF | TGTGCCAGCAGCTTGGGAACGGGGGAGACCCAGTACTTC
NA | TRBJ2-4 | TRBV9 | NA | CASSPGWMGSKNIQYF | TGTGCCAGCAGCCCGGGGTGGATGGGGTCCAAAAACATTCAGTACTTC
NA | TRBJ2-1 | TRBV7-3 | NA | CASSLAAYNEQFF | TGTGCCAGCAGCTTGGCAGCCTACAATGAGCAGTTCTTC
TRBD1 | TRBJ2-7 | TRBV27 | NA | CASSPKGQGLGEQYF | TGTGCCAGCAGCCCAAAGGGACAGGGGCTCGGCGAGCAGTACTTC
NA | TRBJ1-2 | TRBV24-1 | NA | CATSDRSTANLYGYTF | TGTGCCACCAGTGATAGATCGACAGCCAACCTTTATGGCTACACCTTC
TRBD2 | TRBJ2-1 | TRBV4-1 | NA | CASSRARLGGEVNEQFF | TGCGCCAGCAGCCGCGCAAGACTTGGGGGGGAGGTTAATGAGCAGTTCTTC
TRBD1 | TRBJ1-5 | TRBV19 | NA | CASTGQVNQPQHF | TGTGCCAGTACGGGACAGGTAAATCAGCCCCAGCATTTT
TRBD1 | TRBJ2-5 | TRBV5-1 | NA | CASRKGQGIQETQYF | TGCGCCAGCAGGAAAGGACAGGGAATACAGGAGACCCAGTACTTC
TRBD1 | TRBJ1-5 | TRBV28 | NA | CASSPSTGGSNQPQHF | TGTGCCAGCAGTCCGTCGACAGGGGGCAGCAATCAGCCCCAGCATTTT
NA | TRBJ1-5 | TRBV4-1 | NA | CASSQDVQGTQPQHF | TGCGCCAGCAGCCAAGACGTTCAGGGTACACAGCCCCAGCATTTT
TRBD2 | TRBJ2-1 | TRBV2 | NA | CASRETSGEYNEQFF | TGTGCCAGCAGAGAAACTAGCGGGGAATACAATGAGCAGTTCTTC
NA | TRBJ2-5 | TRBV3-1/TRBV3-2 | NA | CASSLGRGRRETQYF | TGTGCCAGCAGCCTAGGGCGGGGCCGCCGAGAGACCCAGTACTTC
NA | TRBJ2-7 | TRBV28 | NA | CASSPPGYEQYF | TGTGCCAGCAGCCCCCCCGGCTACGAGCAGTACTTC
TRBD2 | TRBJ2-1 | TRBV12-3/TRBV12-4 | few | CASTNSGRGEQFF | TGTGCCAGCACCAATAGCGGGAGAGGTGAGCAGTTCTTC
NA | TRBJ1-6 | TRBV4-3 | NA | CASSQGQRNSPLHF | TGCGCCAGCAGCCAAGGACAGAGAAATTCACCCCTCCACTTT
NA | TRBJ1-1 | TRBV5-5 | NA | CASSLSPGNTEAFF | TGTGCCAGCAGCCTTAGTCCGGGGAACACTGAAGCTTTCTTT